A single sample is the source of the 14 T cell receptor beta chains below, sequenced in a study of spatial heterogeneity in lung cancer. Noted time point: sample taken at primary tumor resection. No antigen has been assigned to these receptors. Study-wide results and caveats: Tracking of tumor mutation counts was seen in expanded intratumoral alpha and beta TCR counts.

Each CDR3 protein is one row after TCRdb ran MiXCR on the 5' RACE reads. Of about 7,200 distinct CDR3 sequences in the sample, about 10% were seen once. The specimen was lung tumor tissue, collected at surgery. The receptor source for this set is a female donor with early-stage non-small cell lung cancer.

This clonotype was observed a handful of times. The rearrangement uses TRBV6-6 and TRBJ2-4; TRBD1 matches 8 bases. CDR3 length equals 19 residues. The ends lost 3 bases at V and 0 bases at J; junction bases unmatched: 13. CDR1 and CDR2 from the germline V gene are MNHNY and SVGAGI (reference sequence). DNA for the CDR3: TGTGCCAGCAGTTATTCCCGGGACAGGCCTTTACTAGCCAAAAACATTCAGTACTTC. As protein: CASSYSRDRPLLAKNIQYF.

This clonotype was detected only a few times. This chain connects TRBV7-6 to TRBJ1-5; no definite D call. The V gene's germline CDR1 is SGHVS and CDR2 FNYEAQ. This CDR3 contains 13 residues. Trimming took off 3 bases at V and 3 bases at J, with 6 bases between the two ends. The CDR3 reads CASSFAFNQPQHF. For the CDR3, the DNA is TGTGCCAGCAGCTTCGCTTTCAATCAGCCCCAGCATTTT.

This clonotype was counted only a few times. The V call is TRBV6-1, the J call TRBJ2-5, with D tentatively TRBD1 (6 bases). V was pared by 4 bases and J by 2 bases, with 8 bases between. The CDR3 totals 13 residues. Germline CDR1 and CDR2: MNHNS and SASEGT. The CDR3 protein is CASSGTDQETQYF. CDR3 sequence (DNA): TGTGCCAGCAGTGGGACAGATCAAGAGACCCAGTACTTC.

This chain joins TRBV2 and TRBJ1-1; D is undetermined. The V end was cut by 5 bases, the J end by 7 bases, with 14 bases between. In germline, CDR1 is SNHLY, CDR2 FYNNEI. This CDR3 comprises 13 residues. The CDR3: CASSKEQGNEAFF. Written as DNA, the CDR3 is TGTGCCAGCAGTAAGGAACAAGGAAATGAAGCTTTCTTT.

The chain combines TRBV7-2 with TRBJ2-7; possible D gene TRBD2, 5 bases. This CDR3 is built from 15 residues. Germline-derived CDR1 and CDR2 are SGHTA and FQGNSA. V dropped 2 bases and J dropped 0 bases, with 11 bases sitting between them. CDR3 DNA sequence: TGTGCCAGCAGCTTAACCGGGGTTAGCTCCTACGAGCAGTACTTC. Translated: CASSLTGVSSYEQYF.

The table lists this clonotype with many counts. V gene TRBV6-6 combines with J gene TRBJ2-7; 11 nucleotides match TRBD1. CDR3 size: 15 residues. CDR1 is MNHNY, CDR2 SVGAGI, per germline (reference sequence). V was pared by 5 bases and J by 7 bases, with 10 bases of the junction left unmatched. DNA for the CDR3: TGTGCCAGCAGTCAAGGGGGACAGGGGGGAAGGGAGCAGTACTTC. Translation gives CASSQGGQGGREQYF.

This clonotype has a handful of counts. The chain has TRBV6-6 and TRBJ2-3; 9 positions match TRBD2. The CDR3 extends over 17 amino acids. Germline CDR1 is MNHNY and CDR2 is SVGAGI (reference sequence). V was clipped by 2 bases and J by 4 bases; unmatched bases: 10. The CDR3 spells CASSYDTRGGRADTQYF. CDR3 sequence (DNA): TGTGCCAGCAGTTACGATACGCGGGGGGGTCGGGCAGATACGCAGTATTTT.

This clonotype was seen repeatedly, ten times or more. This chain connects TRBV7-2 to TRBJ1-6; D is unresolved. V was shortened by 5 bases and J by 1 base, with 6 bases between the two germline ends. The CDR3 has 14 residues. Germline CDR1 SGHTA, CDR2 FQGNSA. The CDR3 is CASSAVSYNSPLHF. CDR3 nucleotides: TGTGCCAGCAGCGCCGTGTCCTATAATTCACCCCTCCACTTT.

This clonotype was seen at least ten times. The CDR3 reads CASSTTGALSGNTIYF. The CDR3 coding sequence is TGTGCCAGCAGTACTACAGGGGCCCTCTCTGGAAACACCATATATTTT. This chain uses TRBV12-3 or TRBV12-4 with TRBJ1-3; TRBD1 matches 7 bases. The ends lost 5 bases at V and 0 bases at J; junction bases unmatched: 7. This CDR3 has 16 amino acids.

This clonotype is categorized as medium-sized. The chain carries TRBV5-1 and TRBJ2-7, with TRBD1 as a possible D gene (7 bases). Trimming left V 4 bases short and J 4 bases short, with 15 bases between. The V gene's germline CDR1 is SGHRS and CDR2 YFSETQ. The CDR3 totals 14 residues. CDR3 protein: CASSSRGAGYEQYF. For the CDR3, the DNA is TGCGCCAGCAGCAGCAGGGGGGCAGGATACGAGCAGTACTTC. Supplemented by reference TRBV5-1 and TRBJ2-7, the full variable domain reads KAGVTQTPRYLIKTRGQQVTLSCSPISGHRSVSWYQQTPGQGLQFLFEYFSETQRNKGNFPGRFSGRQFSNSRSEMNVSTLELGDSALYLCASSSRGAGYEQYFGPGTRLTVT.

This clonotype counts as medium-sized (0.01 to 0.1%). V usage is TRBV28 and J usage is TRBJ2-7; TRBD1 is a possible D gene (6 bases). The CDR3 is 14 amino acids. CDR1 and CDR2 (germline): MDHEN, SYDVKM. V lost 6 bases and J 5 bases, leaving 17 bases between the germline ends. CDR3 loop: CASRLTGSANEQYF. CDR3 DNA sequence: TGTGCCAGCAGGTTGACAGGCTCGGCGAACGAGCAGTACTTC.

By frequency in the sample, this clonotype is medium-sized. The chain links TRBV10-2 to TRBJ1-6, with TRBD1 matching over 7 bases. This CDR3 is 15 amino acids long. The V gene's germline CDR1 is WSHSY and CDR2 SAAADI. V shed 8 bases and J 0 bases; nucleotides not matched to a gene: 4. In nucleotides, the CDR3 is TGCGCCAGCCTCCCAGGGGGCTCCTATAATTCACCCCTCCACTTT. Residues: CASLPGGSYNSPLHF.

This clonotype was observed a handful of times. This chain connects TRBV2 to TRBJ1-1; D is undetermined. The CDR3 runs 13 residues. Germline values: CDR1 SNHLY, CDR2 FYNNEI. V shed 2 bases and J shed 0 bases, with 4 bases lying between them. The CDR3 here is CASSEMVNTEAFF. The DNA for the CDR3 is TGTGCCAGCAGTGAAATGGTGAACACTGAAGCTTTCTTT. Using reference TRBV2 and TRBJ1-1 for the parts outside the CDR3, the full variable domain is EPEVTQTPSHQVTQMGQEVILRCVPISNHLYFYWYRQILGQKVEFLVSFYNNEISEKSEIFDDQFSVERPDGSNFTLKIRSTKLEDSAMYFCASSEMVNTEAFFGQGTRLTVV.

This sequence joins TRBV28 and TRBJ2-2; 9 bases align to TRBD1. The CDR3 has 15 amino acids. Trimming took 6 bases from V and 6 from J; bases not matched to a gene: 8. Germline V gives CDR1 MDHEN, CDR2 SYDVKM. The CDR3: CASRKTGGASGELFF. The CDR3 bases are TGTGCCAGCAGGAAAACAGGGGGCGCGTCCGGGGAGCTGTTTTTT.